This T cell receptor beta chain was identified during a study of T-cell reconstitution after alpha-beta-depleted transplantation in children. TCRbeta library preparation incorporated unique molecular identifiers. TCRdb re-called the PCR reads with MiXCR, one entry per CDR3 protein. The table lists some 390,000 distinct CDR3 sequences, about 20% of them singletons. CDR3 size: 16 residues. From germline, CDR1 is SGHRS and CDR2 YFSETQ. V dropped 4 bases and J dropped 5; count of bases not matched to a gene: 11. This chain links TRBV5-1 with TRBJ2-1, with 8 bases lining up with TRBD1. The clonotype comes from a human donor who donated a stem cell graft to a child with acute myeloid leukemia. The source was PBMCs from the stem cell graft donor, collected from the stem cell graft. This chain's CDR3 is CASSLTGGRTNNEQFF. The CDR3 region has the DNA TGCGCCAGCAGCCTCACAGGGGGGAGGACAAACAATGAGCAGTTCTTC.